The T cell receptor beta chain under discussion was sequenced for a study of blood T cell repertoires in COVID-19. Study overall: The United States, Italy and Spain provided the acute and convalescent COVID-19 samples.

V lost 1 base and J 0 bases, leaving 10 bases between the germline ends. CDR1 is SGHTA, CDR2 FQGNSA, per germline. The CDR3 consists of 16 residues. Source study methods: Reference gene primer amplification in the assay estimated nucleated cell counts. The protocol was immunoSEQ multiplex PCR, while the TCRdb copy is restricted to in-frame clones and leaves out a portion. V, J and clone size were drawn from that table, and D and trimming were deduced from the DNA. The sample contains some 200,000 clones, approximately 78% of which appear only once. The Seattle patients, enrolled during active infection, were followed longitudinally.

The receptor comes from a woman in her sixties or seventies with COVID-19, enrolled during active disease. The V call is TRBV7-2, the J call TRBJ2-1; D call uncertain. The sequenced material came from peripheral blood. The CDR3: CASSLVQILSYNEQFF. Written as DNA, the CDR3 is TGTGCCAGCAGCTTAGTACAGATACTCTCCTACAATGAGCAGTTCTTC.